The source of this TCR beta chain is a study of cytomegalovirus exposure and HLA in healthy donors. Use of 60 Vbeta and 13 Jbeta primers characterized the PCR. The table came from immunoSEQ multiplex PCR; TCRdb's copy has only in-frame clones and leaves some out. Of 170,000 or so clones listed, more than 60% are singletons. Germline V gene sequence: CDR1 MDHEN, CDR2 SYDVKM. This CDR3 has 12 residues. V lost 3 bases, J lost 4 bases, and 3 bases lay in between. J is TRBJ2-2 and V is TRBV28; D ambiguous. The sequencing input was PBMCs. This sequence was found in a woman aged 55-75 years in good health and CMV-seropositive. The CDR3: CASSFSTGELFF. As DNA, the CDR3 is TGTGCCAGCAGTTTCAGCACCGGGGAGCTGTTTTTT.